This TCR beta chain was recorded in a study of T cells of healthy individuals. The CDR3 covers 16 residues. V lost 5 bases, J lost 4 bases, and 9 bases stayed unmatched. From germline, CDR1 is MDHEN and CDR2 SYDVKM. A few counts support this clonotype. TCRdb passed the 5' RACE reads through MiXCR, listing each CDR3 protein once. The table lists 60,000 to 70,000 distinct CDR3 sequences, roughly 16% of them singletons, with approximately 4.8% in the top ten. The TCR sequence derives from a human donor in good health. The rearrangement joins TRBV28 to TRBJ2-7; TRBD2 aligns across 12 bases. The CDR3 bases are TGTGCCAGCAGTGACCTAAATCTAGCGGGGGGGTACGAGCAGTACTTC. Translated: CASSDLNLAGGYEQYF.